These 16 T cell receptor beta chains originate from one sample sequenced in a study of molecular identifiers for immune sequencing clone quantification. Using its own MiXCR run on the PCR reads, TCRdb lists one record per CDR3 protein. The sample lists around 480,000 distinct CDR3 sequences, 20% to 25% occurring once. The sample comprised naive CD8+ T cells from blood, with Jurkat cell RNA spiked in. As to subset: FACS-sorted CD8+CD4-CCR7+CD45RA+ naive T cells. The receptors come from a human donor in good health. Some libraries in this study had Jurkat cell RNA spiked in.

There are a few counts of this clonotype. CDR3 residues: CASSRETGAHYGYTF. The CDR3 DNA is TGCGCCAGCAGCCGCGAGACAGGGGCTCACTATGGCTACACCTTC. The V and J genes are TRBV4-1 and TRBJ1-2; 8 bases match TRBD1. Unmatched junction bases numbered 7, after V lost 4 bases and J lost 3 bases. CDR3 length: 15 amino acids. Germline CDR1 is MGHRA and CDR2 is YSYEKL.

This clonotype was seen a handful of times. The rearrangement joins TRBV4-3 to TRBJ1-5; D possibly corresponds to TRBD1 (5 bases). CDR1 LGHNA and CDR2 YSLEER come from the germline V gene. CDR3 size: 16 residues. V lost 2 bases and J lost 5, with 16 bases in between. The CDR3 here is CASSQRTGTPYQPQHF. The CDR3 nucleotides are TGCGCCAGCAGCCAACGAACCGGGACCCCGTATCAGCCCCAGCATTTT.

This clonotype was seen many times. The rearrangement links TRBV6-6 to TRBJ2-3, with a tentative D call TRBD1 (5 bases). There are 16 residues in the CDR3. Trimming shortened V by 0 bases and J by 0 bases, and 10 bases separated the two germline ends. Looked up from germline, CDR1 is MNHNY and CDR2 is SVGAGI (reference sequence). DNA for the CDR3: TGTGCCAGCAGTTACTCGTGGACACCTAGCACAGATACGCAGTATTTT. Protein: CASSYSWTPSTDTQYF.

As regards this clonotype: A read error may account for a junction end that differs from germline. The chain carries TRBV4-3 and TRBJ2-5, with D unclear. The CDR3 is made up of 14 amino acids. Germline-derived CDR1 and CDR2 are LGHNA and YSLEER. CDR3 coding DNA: TGCGCCAGCGGCCAGACTGGCGCGGAAGAGACCCAGTACTTC. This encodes CASGQTGAEETQYF.

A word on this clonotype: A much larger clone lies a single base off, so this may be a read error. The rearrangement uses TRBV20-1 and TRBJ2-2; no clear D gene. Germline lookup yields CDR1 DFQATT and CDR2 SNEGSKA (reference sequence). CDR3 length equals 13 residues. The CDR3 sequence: CGARDSDTGELFF. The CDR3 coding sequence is TGCGGTGCTAGGGATTCGGACACCGGGGAGCTGTTTTTT.

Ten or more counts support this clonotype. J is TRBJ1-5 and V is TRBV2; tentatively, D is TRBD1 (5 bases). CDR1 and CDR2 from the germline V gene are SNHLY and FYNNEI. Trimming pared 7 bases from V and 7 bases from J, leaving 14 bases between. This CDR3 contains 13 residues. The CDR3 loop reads CASMIGANQPQHF. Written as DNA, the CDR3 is TGTGCCAGCATGATCGGGGCCAACCAGCCCCAGCATTTT.

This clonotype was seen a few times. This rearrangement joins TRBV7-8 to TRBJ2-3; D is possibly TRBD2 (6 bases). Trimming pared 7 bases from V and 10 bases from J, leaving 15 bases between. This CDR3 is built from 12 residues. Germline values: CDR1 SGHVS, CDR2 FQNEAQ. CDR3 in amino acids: CASTVTGDAQYF. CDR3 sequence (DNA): TGTGCCAGCACCGTGACGGGGGACGCGCAGTATTTT.

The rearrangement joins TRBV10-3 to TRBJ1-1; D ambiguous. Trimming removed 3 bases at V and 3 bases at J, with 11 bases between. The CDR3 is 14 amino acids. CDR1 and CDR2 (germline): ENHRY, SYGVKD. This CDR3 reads CAISDEGGDTEAFF. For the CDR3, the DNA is TGTGCCATCAGTGATGAGGGCGGGGACACTGAAGCTTTCTTT.

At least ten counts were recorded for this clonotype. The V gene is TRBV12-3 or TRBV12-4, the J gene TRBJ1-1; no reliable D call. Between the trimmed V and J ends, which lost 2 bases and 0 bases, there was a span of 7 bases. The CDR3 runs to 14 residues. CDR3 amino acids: CASSLNSLNTEAFF. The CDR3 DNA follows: TGTGCCAGCAGTTTAAACAGCCTGAACACTGAAGCTTTCTTT.

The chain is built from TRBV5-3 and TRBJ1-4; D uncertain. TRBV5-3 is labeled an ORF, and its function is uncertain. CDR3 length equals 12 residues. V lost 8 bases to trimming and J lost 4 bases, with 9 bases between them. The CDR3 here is CASSEDNEKLFF. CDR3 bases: TGTGCCAGCAGCGAGGATAATGAAAAACTGTTTTTT.

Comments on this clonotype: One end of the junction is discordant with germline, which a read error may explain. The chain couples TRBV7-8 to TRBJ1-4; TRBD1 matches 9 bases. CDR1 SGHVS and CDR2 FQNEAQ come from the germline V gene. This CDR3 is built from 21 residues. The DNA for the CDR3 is TGTGCCAGCAGCCAGCCTTTCATATCCCTCAACTCGGACAGGGGTAATGAAAAACTGTCTTTT. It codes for CASSQPFISLNSDRGNEKLSF.

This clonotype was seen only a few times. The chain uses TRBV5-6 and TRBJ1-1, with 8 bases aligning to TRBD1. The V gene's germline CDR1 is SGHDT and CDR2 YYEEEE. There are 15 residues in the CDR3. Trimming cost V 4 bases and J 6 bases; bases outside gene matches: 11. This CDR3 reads CASSVGQGPIPEAFF. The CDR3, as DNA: TGTGCCAGCAGCGTTGGACAGGGCCCGATCCCTGAAGCTTTCTTT. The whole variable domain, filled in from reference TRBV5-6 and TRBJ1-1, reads DAGVTQSPTHLIKTRGQQVTLRCSPKSGHDTVSWYQQALGQGPQFIFQYYEEEERQRGNFPDRFSGHQFPNYSSELNVNALLLGDSALYLCASSVGQGPIPEAFFGQGTRLTVV.

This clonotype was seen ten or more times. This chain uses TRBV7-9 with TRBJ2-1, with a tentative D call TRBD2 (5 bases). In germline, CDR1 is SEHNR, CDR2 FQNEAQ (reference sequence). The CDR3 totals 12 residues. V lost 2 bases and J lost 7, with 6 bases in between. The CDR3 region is CASSLTSNEQFF. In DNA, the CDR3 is TGTGCCAGCAGCTTAACTAGTAATGAGCAGTTCTTC.

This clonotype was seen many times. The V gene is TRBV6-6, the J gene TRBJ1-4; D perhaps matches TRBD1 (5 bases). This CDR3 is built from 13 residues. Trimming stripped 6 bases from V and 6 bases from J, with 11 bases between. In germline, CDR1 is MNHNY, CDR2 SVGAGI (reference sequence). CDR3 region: CASRRGTDEKLFF. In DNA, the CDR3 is TGTGCCAGCAGACGCGGGACCGATGAAAAACTGTTTTTT.

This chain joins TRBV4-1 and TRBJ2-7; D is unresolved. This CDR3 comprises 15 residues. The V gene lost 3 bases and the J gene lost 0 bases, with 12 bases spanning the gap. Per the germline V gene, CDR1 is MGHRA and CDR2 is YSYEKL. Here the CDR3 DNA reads TGCGCCAGCAGCCACGAAACGATGAGCTCCTACGAGCAGTACTTC. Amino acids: CASSHETMSSYEQYF.

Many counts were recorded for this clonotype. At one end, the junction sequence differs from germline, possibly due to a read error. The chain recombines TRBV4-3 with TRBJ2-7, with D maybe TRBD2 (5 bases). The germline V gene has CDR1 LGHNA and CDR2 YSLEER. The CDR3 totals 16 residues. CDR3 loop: CASSQVEVGYGSEQYF. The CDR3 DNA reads TGCGCCAGCAGTCAAGTGGAGGTCGGGTACGGGTCGGAGCAGTACTTC.